Below, 28 T cell receptor beta chains from the same sample are listed, as sequenced in a study of blood T cell repertoires in COVID-19. Using immunoSEQ multiplex PCR, the repertoire was profiled, and TCRdb retains in-frame clones only, with some absent. The sample lists 190,000 or so clones; 90% were seen once. Specimen: peripheral blood. Receptors were obtained from a man between 45 and 60 years old with acute or convalescent COVID-19.

The chain links TRBV30 to TRBJ1-5, with a tentative D call TRBD1 (5 bases). The germline V gene has CDR1 GTSNPN and CDR2 SVGIG (reference sequence). The V end was cut by 0 bases, the J end by 1 base, with 7 bases between. The CDR3 spans 14 residues. CDR3 sequence reads: CAWSVRGSNQPQHF. As DNA, the CDR3 is TGTGCCTGGAGTGTAAGGGGAAGCAATCAGCCCCAGCATTTT.

This CDR3 is CASSPFIATNEKLFF. The CDR3 DNA is TGTGCCAGCAGCCCGTTTATTGCAACTAATGAAAAACTGTTTTTT. This chain links TRBV7-2 with TRBJ1-4; no definite D call. V was cut by 5 bases and J by 0 bases, with 10 bases left in between. Per the germline V gene, CDR1 is SGHTA and CDR2 is FQGNSA. The CDR3 spans 15 residues.

J is TRBJ1-2 and V is TRBV28, with no clear D. The CDR3 has 14 residues. Germline CDR1 and CDR2: MDHEN and SYDVKM. V lost 4 bases and J lost 0, with 9 bases in between. In DNA form, the CDR3 reads TGTGCCAGCAGTTCCCCCCGGGCTAACTATGGCTACACCTTC. Translated: CASSSPRANYGYTF.

V usage is TRBV28 and J usage is TRBJ2-7; maybe TRBD2 (6 bases). The CDR3 covers 15 residues. The germline CDR1 and CDR2 sequences are MDHEN and SYDVKM. The V end lost 7 bases, the J end lost 6 bases, and 22 bases lay between the germline ends. Written as DNA, the CDR3 is TGTGCCAGCACCCTTGGAGGGCCCCCCGCCGTCGAGCAGTACTTC. This encodes CASTLGGPPAVEQYF.

The chain joins TRBV10-3 to TRBJ1-1, with TRBD1 matching 12 bases. Germline CDR1 reads ENHRY; CDR2 reads SYGVKD. Losses at the gene ends were 6 bases for V and 3 bases for J; bases not matched to a gene: 8. This CDR3 is built from 16 residues. The DNA for the CDR3 is TGTGCCATCAGACGGGACAGGGGGCGCGGGGACACTGAAGCTTTCTTT. Translated, it gives CAIRRDRGRGDTEAFF.

V usage is TRBV6-5 and J usage is TRBJ2-3, with TRBD2 matching over 7 bases. The V segment lost 6 bases and the J segment 2 bases; nucleotides outside the gene matches: 8. The CDR3 loop spans 15 amino acids. Germline CDR1 and CDR2: MNHEY and SVGAGI. CDR3 sequence: CASSPLSGVTDTQYF. In DNA form, the CDR3 reads TGTGCCAGCAGCCCGTTGAGCGGGGTCACAGATACGCAGTATTTT.

The rearrangement links TRBV7-2 to TRBJ1-5, with 7 bases fitting TRBD1. Germline CDR1 reads SGHTA; CDR2 reads FQGNSA. The V segment lost 1 base and the J segment 7 bases; nucleotides outside the gene matches: 10. The CDR3 is made up of 16 amino acids. DNA of the CDR3: TGTGCCAGCAGCTTAGGAGGAGGGGGCAGTTTACAGCCCCAGCATTTT. This sequence encodes CASSLGGGGSLQPQHF.

The chain has TRBV14 and TRBJ2-5; 7 bases fit TRBD1. The germline V gene has CDR1 SGHDN and CDR2 FVKESK. The CDR3 consists of 16 residues. The trim removed 1 base at V and 5 bases at J, leaving 10 bases unmatched. The CDR3 protein is CASSQVRGQLVETQYF. CDR3 coding DNA: TGTGCCAGCAGCCAAGTAAGGGGACAGCTAGTTGAGACCCAGTACTTC.

The CDR3 DNA sequence: TGTGCCAGCAGCCCTCGTGACAGTCCCTATAATTCACCCCTCCACTTT. Protein product: CASSPRDSPYNSPLHF. The chain combines TRBV5-6 with TRBJ1-6; maybe TRBD1 (5 bases). V lost 4 bases and J 2 bases, leaving 13 bases between the germline ends. From germline, CDR1 is SGHDT and CDR2 YYEEEE. The CDR3 length is 16 residues.

Regarding this clone: The identical CDR3 is also encoded by other nucleotide sequences in the sample. The chain recombines TRBV7-2 with TRBJ1-5; D is perhaps TRBD1 (5 bases). Germline assignment: CDR1 SGHTA and CDR2 FQGNSA. CDR3 length: 14 residues. Trimming left V 1 base short and J 4 bases short, with 8 bases between. CDR3 amino acids: CASSLGGVNQPQHF. The CDR3 nucleotides are TGTGCCAGCAGCTTAGGGGGGGTGAATCAGCCCCAGCATTTT.

The chain combines TRBV4-2 with TRBJ2-3; D is perhaps TRBD2 (6 bases). This CDR3 spans 16 amino acids. Germline V lookup: CDR1 LGHNA, CDR2 YNFKEQ. Trimming pared 0 bases from V and 5 bases from J, leaving 15 bases between. The chain's CDR3 is CASSQDSGRRVDTQYF. In nucleotides, the CDR3 is TGTGCCAGCAGCCAAGATTCGGGGAGGCGCGTAGATACGCAGTATTTT.

The chain carries TRBV9 and TRBJ2-7; 9 positions agree with TRBD1. V dropped 3 bases and J dropped 4; count of bases not matched to a gene: 11. The germline V gene encodes CDR1 SGDLS and CDR2 YYNGEE. This CDR3 comprises 16 residues. CDR3 protein: CASSAGTGKVWYEQYF. The CDR3 region has the DNA TGTGCCAGCAGCGCCGGGACAGGGAAAGTATGGTACGAGCAGTACTTC.

This chain joins TRBV7-3 and TRBJ2-3; 9 bases align to TRBD2. Germline CDR1 and CDR2: SGHTA and FQGTGA. The CDR3 has 17 residues. With 5 bases clipped from V and 6 bases from J, the junction kept 15 bases outside the gene matches. As DNA, the CDR3 is TGTGCCAGCAGCGCCGGAGTAGCGGGAGAGTGGTACGATACGCAGTATTTT. Translating it yields CASSAGVAGEWYDTQYF.

This chain uses TRBV20-1 with TRBJ2-3, with D possibly TRBD1 on 6 matching bases. The CDR3 totals 10 residues. Trimming pared 6 bases from V and 14 bases from J, leaving 15 bases between. CDR1 and CDR2 from the germline V gene are DFQATT and SNEGSKA (reference sequence). The chain's CDR3 is CSAQRDNGYF. The CDR3 DNA sequence: TGCAGTGCCCAACGGGACAACGGGTATTTT.

V is TRBV6-2 or TRBV6-3 and J is TRBJ1-5, with a weak D call TRBD1 (5 bases). Germline assignment: CDR1 MNHEY and CDR2 SVGEGT. This CDR3 is built from 16 residues. V lost 2 bases, J lost 3 bases, and 14 bases lay in between. In DNA form, the CDR3 reads TGTGCCAGCAGTTACCCCCGGCAGGGCCACAATCAGCCCCAGCATTTT. It codes for CASSYPRQGHNQPQHF.

This chain uses TRBV12-3 or TRBV12-4 with TRBJ1-5, with a weak D call TRBD1 (5 bases). The CDR3 contains 12 residues. The germline V and J ends were trimmed by 6 bases and 15 bases, with 18 bases remaining between them. CDR3 DNA sequence: TGTGCCAGCAGGAACTCGGCGGGGCTCGCGCATTTT. It specifies CASRNSAGLAHF.

In this sample, this clone turned up once. J is TRBJ2-1 and V is TRBV7-3; 9 bases line up with TRBD2. J lost 6 bases, V lost 4 bases, and 7 bases had no gene match. Germline V gene data show CDR1 as SGHTA and CDR2 as FQGTGA. This CDR3 comprises 15 residues. The CDR3 loop reads CASSSAGLAINEQFF. Written as DNA, the CDR3 is TGTGCCAGCAGCTCGGCGGGACTAGCAATCAATGAGCAGTTCTTC.

The chain has TRBV29-1 and TRBJ1-4, with D unclear. The V gene's germline CDR1 is SQVTM and CDR2 ANQGSEA. V was clipped by 1 base and J by 3 bases, with 9 bases between them. The CDR3 consists of 14 residues. CDR3 sequence reads: CSVEVGDSNEKLFF. The CDR3 nucleotides are TGCAGCGTTGAAGTCGGCGACTCTAATGAAAAACTGTTTTTT.

The rearrangement uses TRBV28 and TRBJ1-5, with D perhaps TRBD1 (6 bases). CDR3 length equals 14 residues. The germline V gene has CDR1 MDHEN and CDR2 SYDVKM. Trimming shortened V by 6 bases and J by 7 bases, and 16 bases separated the two germline ends. In nucleotides, the CDR3 is TGTGCCAGCAGCTCTTATGGACAGATCCAGCCCCAGCATTTT. Protein: CASSSYGQIQPQHF.

In its sample, this clone was seen a few times. The gene calls are TRBV5-1 and TRBJ2-2; tentative D call: TRBD1 (5 bases). Trimming cost V 4 bases and J 7 bases, with 17 bases left between them. The CDR3 spans 15 residues. Germline V gives CDR1 SGHRS, CDR2 YFSETQ. The DNA for the CDR3 is TGCGCCAGCAGCCAGGCGCATGGGGCCGTCGGGGAGCTGTTTTTT. This translates into CASSQAHGAVGELFF.

The CDR3 loop is CASSYRQGGEKLFF. The CDR3 DNA reads as TGTGCCAGCAGTTACAGACAGGGAGGTGAAAAACTGTTTTTT. The chain uses TRBV6-6 and TRBJ1-4, with 7 positions matching TRBD1. The CDR3 has 14 residues. The V gene's germline CDR1 is MNHNY and CDR2 SVGAGI (reference sequence). V trimming: 2 bases; J trimming: 7 bases; junction bases outside the gene matches: 4.

The chain joins TRBV5-4 to TRBJ2-7; 11 bases agree with TRBD2. This CDR3 has 16 amino acids. The V and J ends lost 0 bases and 1 base, in that order; junction bases with no gene match: 3. Germline assignment: CDR1 SGHNT and CDR2 YYREEE (reference sequence). The CDR3 DNA is TGTGCCAGCAGCTTGGGGGGACTAGCGGTTTCCTACGAGCAGTACTTC. It specifies CASSLGGLAVSYEQYF.

This clone was observed once. V gene TRBV28 combines with J gene TRBJ1-1; no reliable D call. This CDR3 contains 15 residues. The V end was cut by 6 bases, the J end by 1 base, with 15 bases between. Germline V gene data show CDR1 as MDHEN and CDR2 as SYDVKM. CDR3 sequence: CASRFVADKNTEAFF. The DNA of the CDR3 is TGTGCCAGCAGATTCGTTGCCGACAAGAACACTGAAGCTTTCTTT. The whole variable domain, filled in from reference TRBV28 and TRBJ1-1, reads DVKVTQSSRYLVKRTGEKVFLECVQDMDHENMFWYRQDPGLGLRLIYFSYDVKMKEKGDIPEGYSVSREKKERFSLILESASTNQTSMYLCASRFVADKNTEAFFGQGTRLTVV.

Written as DNA, the CDR3 is TGTGCCAGCAGTTTAGAAAGACAGGGAAATTCACCCCTCCACTTT. It codes for CASSLERQGNSPLHF. The rearrangement links TRBV28 to TRBJ1-6, with TRBD1 matching over 7 bases. Germline V gene lookup returns CDR1 MDHEN and CDR2 SYDVKM. The V segment lost 2 bases and the J segment 7 bases; nucleotides outside the gene matches: 5. There are 15 residues in the CDR3.

CDR3 bases: TGTGCCAGCAGTGGAGGACTAGCGGGGGAAGAGCAGTTCTTC. This sequence encodes CASSGGLAGEEQFF. This sequence joins TRBV13 and TRBJ2-1; 13 positions match TRBD2. Germline V gene data show CDR1 as PRHDT and CDR2 as FYEKMQ (reference sequence). Trimming at V came to 6 bases and at J to 10 bases, leaving 6 bases not matched to a gene. There are 14 residues in the CDR3.

This clone was recorded only once. V gene TRBV7-2 combines with J gene TRBJ2-5, with D maybe TRBD2 (5 bases). V was trimmed by 0 bases and J by 1 base, leaving 9 bases between them. The CDR3 runs to 15 residues. CDR1 and CDR2 (germline): SGHTA, FQGNSA. CDR3: CASSLALAGQETQYF. In DNA, the CDR3 is TGTGCCAGCAGCTTAGCGCTGGCGGGCCAAGAGACCCAGTACTTC.

V and J are TRBV5-6 and TRBJ1-1; D uncertain. The CDR3 covers 12 residues. Trimming removed 6 bases at V and 5 bases at J, with 11 bases between. Germline CDR1 is SGHDT and CDR2 is YYEEEE. The CDR3 is CASTRGVTEAFF. The CDR3 bases are TGTGCCAGCACCCGCGGGGTTACTGAAGCTTTCTTT.

This clone showed up just a few times. The gene calls are TRBV9 and TRBJ1-4; 11 nucleotides match TRBD1. Germline CDR1 reads SGDLS; CDR2 reads YYNGEE. J was trimmed by 7 bases and V by 3 bases; bases with no gene match: 5. The CDR3 contains 15 residues. The DNA for the CDR3 is TGTGCCAGCAGCGAGGGGACAGGGGGTGCTGAAAAACTGTTTTTT. The encoded protein is CASSEGTGGAEKLFF.